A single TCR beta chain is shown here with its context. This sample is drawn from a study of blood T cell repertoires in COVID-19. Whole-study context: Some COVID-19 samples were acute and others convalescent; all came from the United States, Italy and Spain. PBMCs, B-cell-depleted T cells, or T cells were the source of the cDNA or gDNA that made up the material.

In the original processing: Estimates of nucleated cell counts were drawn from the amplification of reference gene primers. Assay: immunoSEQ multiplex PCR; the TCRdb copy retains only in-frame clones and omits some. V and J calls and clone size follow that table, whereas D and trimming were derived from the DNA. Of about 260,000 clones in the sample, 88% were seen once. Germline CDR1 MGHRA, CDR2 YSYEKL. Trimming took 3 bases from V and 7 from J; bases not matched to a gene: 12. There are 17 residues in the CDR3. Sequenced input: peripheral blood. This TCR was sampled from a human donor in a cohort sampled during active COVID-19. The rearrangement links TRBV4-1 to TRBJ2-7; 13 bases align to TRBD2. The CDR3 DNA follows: TGCGCCAGCAGCCAGCTAAGGGGACTAGCGGGACCCTCTGAGCAGTACTTC. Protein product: CASSQLRGLAGPSEQYF.